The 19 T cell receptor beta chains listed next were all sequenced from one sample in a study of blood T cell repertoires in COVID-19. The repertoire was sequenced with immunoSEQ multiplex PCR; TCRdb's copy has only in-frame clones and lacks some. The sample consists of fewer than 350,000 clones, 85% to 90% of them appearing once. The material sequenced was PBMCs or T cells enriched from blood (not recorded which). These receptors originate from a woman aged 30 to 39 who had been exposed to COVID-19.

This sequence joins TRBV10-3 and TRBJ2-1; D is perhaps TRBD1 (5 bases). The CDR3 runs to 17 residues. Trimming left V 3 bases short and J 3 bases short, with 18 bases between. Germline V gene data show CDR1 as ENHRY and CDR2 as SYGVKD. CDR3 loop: CAISDPVQTADYNEQFF. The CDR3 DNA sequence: TGTGCCATCAGTGATCCCGTTCAGACAGCCGACTACAATGAGCAGTTCTTC.

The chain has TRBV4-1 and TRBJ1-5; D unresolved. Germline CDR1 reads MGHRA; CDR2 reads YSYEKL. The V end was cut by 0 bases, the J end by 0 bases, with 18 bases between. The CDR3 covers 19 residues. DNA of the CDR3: TGCGCCAGCAGCCAAGATCCAGCGGGCAGTAAGTATAGCAATCAGCCCCAGCATTTT. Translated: CASSQDPAGSKYSNQPQHF.

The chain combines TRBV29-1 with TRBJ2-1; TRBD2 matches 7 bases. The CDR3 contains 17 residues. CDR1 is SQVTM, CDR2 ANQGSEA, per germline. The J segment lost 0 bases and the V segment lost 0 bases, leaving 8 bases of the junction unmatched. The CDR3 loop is CSVEDSGRPSSYNEQFF. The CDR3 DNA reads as TGCAGCGTTGAAGATAGCGGGCGTCCCAGCTCCTACAATGAGCAGTTCTTC.

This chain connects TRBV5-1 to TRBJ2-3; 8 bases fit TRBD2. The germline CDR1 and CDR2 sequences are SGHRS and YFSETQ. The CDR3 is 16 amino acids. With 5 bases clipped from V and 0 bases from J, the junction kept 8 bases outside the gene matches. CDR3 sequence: CASRVTSGSSTDTQYF. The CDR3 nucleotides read TGCGCCAGCAGAGTTACTAGCGGTTCTAGCACAGATACGCAGTATTTT.

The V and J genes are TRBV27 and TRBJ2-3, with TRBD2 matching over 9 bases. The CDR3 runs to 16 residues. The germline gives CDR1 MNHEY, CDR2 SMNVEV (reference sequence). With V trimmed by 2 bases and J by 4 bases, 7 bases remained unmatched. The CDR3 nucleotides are TGTGCCAGCAGTTTAAATGGGATAGCGGGAGCAGATACGCAGTATTTT. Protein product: CASSLNGIAGADTQYF.

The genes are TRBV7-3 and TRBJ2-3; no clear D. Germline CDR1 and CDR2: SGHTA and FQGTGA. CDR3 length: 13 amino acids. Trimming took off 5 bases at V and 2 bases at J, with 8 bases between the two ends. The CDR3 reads CASSPPHTDTQYF. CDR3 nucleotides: TGTGCCAGCAGCCCCCCCCACACAGATACGCAGTATTTT.

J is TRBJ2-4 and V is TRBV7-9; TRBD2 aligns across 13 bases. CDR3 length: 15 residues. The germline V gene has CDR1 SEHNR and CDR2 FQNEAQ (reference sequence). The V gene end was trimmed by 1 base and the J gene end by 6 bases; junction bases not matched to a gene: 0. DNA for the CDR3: TGTGCCAGCAGCTTAGGGACTAGCGGGAGAAACATTCAGTACTTC. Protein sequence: CASSLGTSGRNIQYF.

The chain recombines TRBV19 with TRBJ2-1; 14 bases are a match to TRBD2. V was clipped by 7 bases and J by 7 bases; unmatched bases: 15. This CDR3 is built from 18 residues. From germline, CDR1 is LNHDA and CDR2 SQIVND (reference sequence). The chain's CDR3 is CASIGTIGLAGGGNEQFF. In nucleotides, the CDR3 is TGTGCCAGTATCGGGACCATCGGACTAGCGGGAGGAGGGAATGAGCAGTTCTTC.

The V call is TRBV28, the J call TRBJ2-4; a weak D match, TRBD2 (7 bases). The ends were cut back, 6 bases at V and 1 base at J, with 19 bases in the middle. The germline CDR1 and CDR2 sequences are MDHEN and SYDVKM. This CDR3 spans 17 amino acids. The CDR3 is CASRNLEGGGAKNIQYF. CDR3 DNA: TGTGCCAGCAGGAACCTCGAGGGGGGGGGTGCCAAAAACATTCAGTACTTC.

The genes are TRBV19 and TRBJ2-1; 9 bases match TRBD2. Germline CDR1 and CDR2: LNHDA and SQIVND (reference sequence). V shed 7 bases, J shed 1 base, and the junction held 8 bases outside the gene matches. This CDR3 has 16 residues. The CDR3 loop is CASTPIAGESYNEQFF. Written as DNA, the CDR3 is TGTGCCAGTACCCCTATAGCGGGAGAATCCTACAATGAGCAGTTCTTC.

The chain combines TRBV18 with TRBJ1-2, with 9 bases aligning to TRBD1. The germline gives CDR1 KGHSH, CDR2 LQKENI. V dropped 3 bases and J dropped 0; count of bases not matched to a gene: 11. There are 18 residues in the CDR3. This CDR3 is CASSPPRTGDYTNYGYTF. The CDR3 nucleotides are TGTGCCAGCTCACCCCCTAGGACAGGGGATTATACTAACTATGGCTACACCTTC.

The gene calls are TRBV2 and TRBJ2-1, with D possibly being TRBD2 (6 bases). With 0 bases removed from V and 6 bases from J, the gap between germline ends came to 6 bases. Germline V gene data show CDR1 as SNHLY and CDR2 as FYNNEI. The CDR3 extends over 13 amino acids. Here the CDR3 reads CASSEAGGNEQFF. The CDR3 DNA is TGTGCCAGCAGTGAAGCCGGGGGCAATGAGCAGTTCTTC.

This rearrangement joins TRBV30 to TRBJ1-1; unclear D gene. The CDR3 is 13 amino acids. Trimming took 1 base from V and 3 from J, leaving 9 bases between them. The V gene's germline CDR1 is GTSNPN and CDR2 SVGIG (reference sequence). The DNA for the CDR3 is TGTGCCTGGAGTGAACAGCCCGACACTGAAGCTTTCTTT. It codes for CAWSEQPDTEAFF.

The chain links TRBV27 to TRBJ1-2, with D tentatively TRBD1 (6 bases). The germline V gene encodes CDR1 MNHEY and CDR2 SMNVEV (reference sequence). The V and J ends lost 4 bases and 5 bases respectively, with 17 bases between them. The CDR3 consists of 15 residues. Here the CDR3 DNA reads TGTGCCAGCAGTTCCACACAGGGCTTAGGGTATGGCTACACCTTC. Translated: CASSSTQGLGYGYTF.

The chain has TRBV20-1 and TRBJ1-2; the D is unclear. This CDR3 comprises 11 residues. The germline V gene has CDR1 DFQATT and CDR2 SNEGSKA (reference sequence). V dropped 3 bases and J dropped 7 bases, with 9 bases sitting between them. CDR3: CSASEPGGYTF. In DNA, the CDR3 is TGCAGTGCTAGTGAGCCGGGTGGCTACACCTTC.

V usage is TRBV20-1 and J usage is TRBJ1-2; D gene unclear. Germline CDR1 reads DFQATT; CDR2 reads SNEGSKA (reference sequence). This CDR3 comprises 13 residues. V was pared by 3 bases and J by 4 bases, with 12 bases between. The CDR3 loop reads CSASGRGLYGYTF. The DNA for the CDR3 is TGCAGTGCTAGTGGTCGGGGTCTCTATGGCTACACCTTC.

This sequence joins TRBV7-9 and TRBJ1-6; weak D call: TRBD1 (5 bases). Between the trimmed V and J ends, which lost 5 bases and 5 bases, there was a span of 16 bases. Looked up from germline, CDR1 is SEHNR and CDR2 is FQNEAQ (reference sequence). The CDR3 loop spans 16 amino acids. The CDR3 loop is CASSPRQQANNSPLHF. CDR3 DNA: TGTGCCAGCAGCCCCCGACAGCAAGCAAATAATTCACCCCTCCACTTT.

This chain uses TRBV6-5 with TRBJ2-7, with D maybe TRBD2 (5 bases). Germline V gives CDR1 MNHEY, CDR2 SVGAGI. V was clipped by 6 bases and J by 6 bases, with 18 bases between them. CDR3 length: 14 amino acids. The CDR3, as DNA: TGTGCCAGCAGCCCCACCCCAGAGGGCCCCGAGCAGTACTTC. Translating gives CASSPTPEGPEQYF.

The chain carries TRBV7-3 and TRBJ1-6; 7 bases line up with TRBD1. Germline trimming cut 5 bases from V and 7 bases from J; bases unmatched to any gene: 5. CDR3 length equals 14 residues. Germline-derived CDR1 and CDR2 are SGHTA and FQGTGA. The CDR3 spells CASSGQDWNSPLHF. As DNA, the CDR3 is TGTGCCAGCAGCGGACAGGACTGGAATTCACCCCTCCACTTT.